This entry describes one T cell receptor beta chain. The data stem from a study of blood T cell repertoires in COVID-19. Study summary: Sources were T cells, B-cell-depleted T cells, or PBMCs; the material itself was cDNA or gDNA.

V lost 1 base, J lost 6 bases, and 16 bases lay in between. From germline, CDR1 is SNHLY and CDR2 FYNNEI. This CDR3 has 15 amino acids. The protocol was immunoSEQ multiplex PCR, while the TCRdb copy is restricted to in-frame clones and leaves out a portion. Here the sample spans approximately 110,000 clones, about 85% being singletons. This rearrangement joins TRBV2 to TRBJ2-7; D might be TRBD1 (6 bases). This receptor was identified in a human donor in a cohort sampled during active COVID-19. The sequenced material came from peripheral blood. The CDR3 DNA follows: TGTGCCAGCAGTGAAGGTCAGGGGCCCCTACTCGAGCAGTACTTC. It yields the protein CASSEGQGPLLEQYF.